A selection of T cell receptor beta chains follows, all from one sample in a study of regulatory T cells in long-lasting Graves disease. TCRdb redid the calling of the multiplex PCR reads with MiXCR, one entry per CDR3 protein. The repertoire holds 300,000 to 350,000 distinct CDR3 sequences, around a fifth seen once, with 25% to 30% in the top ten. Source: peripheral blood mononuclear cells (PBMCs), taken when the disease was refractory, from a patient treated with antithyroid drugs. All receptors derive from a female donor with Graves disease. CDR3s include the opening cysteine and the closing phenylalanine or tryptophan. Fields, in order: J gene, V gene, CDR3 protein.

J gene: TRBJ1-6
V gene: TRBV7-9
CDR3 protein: CASSLGQFGSPLHF

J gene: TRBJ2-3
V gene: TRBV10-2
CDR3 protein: CASRLLPDGTDTQYF

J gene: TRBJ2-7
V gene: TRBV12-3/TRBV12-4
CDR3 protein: CASRRTGGYEQYF

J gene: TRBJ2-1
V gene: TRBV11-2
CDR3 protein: CASSLFRQGVNEQFF

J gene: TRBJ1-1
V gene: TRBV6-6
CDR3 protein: CASSYSVEAEAFF

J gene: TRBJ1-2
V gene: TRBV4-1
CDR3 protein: CASSQERGTNNYGYTF

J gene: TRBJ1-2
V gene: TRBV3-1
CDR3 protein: CASSHQGTVINYGYTF

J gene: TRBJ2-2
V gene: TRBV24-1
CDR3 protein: CATRAAGEFTGELFF

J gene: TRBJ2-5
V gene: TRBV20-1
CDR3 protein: CSAILAAQETQYF

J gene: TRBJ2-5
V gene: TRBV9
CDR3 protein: CASSPHGRGWQETQYF

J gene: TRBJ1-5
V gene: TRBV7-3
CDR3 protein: CASSLQAGQPQHF

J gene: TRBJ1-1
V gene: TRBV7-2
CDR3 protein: CASSRHVDTEAFF

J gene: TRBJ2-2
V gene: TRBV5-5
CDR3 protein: CASNLMGGELFF

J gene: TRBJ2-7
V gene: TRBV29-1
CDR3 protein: CSVRRRLVGEGRGPNEQYF

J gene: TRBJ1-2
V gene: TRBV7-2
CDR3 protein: CASSFNRNNRYGYTF

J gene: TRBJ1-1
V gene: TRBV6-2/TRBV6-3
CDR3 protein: CASSYEPWTGGGSTEAFF

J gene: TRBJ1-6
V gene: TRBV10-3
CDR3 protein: CAISESTGSPLHF

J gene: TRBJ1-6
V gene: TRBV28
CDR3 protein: CASSFLGGRNSPLHF

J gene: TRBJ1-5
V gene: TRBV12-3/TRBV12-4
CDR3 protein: CASSKWDQPQHF

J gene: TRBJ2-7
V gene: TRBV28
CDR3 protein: CASSFGDSTYEQYF

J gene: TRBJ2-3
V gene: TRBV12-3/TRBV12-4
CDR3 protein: CASSQDGMRQYF

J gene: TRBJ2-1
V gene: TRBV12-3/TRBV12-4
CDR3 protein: CASSGQGDEQFF

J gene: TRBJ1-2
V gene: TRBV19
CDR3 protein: CASRVHGETNYGYTF

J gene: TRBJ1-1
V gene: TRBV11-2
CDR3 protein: CASSLGARNTEAFF

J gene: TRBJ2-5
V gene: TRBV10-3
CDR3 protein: CAISESGGLQTQYF

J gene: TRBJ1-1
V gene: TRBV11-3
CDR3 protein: CASSLGAGVNTEAFF

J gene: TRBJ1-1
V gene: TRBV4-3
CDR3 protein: CASSHYRGEAFF

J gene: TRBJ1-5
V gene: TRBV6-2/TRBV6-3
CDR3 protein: CASSSRGPGNQPQHF

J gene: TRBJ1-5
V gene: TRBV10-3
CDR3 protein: CAISATGPGYQPQHF

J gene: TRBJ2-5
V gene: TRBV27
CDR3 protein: CASSSGTSFPLGF

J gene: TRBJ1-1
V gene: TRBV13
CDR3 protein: CASSKGTGGAFF

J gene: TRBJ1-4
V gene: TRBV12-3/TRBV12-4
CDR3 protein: CASSLIWQKEKLFF

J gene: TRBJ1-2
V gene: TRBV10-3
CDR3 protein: CAIPSGLGRRGGYTF

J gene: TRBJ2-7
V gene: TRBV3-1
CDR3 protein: CASSQDTGQGYYEQYF

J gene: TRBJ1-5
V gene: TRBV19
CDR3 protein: CASSIGTGGQPQHF

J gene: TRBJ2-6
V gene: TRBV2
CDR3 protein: CASLTIVTGASGPSGANVLTF

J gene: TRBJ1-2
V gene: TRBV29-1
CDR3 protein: CSAEGGLGGYTF

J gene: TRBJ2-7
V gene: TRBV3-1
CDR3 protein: CASSPGRQHYEQYF

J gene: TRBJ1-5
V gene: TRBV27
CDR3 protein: CASSLYGTPLFRQPQHF

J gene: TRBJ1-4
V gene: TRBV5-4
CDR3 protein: CASSPPGGEKLFF

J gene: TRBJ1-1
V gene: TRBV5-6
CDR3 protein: CASSLVDRGTEAFF

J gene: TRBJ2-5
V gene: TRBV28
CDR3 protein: CATSPGLAIGSGTQYF

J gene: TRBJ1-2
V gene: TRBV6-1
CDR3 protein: CASAQGTYGYTF

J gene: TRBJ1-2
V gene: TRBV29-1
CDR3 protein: CSVARGGPFGYTF

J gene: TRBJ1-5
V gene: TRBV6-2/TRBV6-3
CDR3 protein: CASSYGRQGVGNQPQHF

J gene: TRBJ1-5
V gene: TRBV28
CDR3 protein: CASSSSRDRGLRQPQHF